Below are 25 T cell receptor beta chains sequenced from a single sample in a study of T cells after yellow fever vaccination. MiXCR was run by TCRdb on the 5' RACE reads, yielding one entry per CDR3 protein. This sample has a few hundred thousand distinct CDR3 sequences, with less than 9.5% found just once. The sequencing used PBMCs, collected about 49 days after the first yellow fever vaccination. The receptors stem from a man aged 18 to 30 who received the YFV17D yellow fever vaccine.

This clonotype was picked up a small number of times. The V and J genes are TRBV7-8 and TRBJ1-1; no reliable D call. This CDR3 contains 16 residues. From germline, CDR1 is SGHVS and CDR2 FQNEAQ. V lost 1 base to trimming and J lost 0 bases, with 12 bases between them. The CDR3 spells CASSLVPHSMNTEAFF. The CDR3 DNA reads TGTGCCAGCAGCTTAGTACCCCATTCCATGAACACTGAAGCTTTCTTT.

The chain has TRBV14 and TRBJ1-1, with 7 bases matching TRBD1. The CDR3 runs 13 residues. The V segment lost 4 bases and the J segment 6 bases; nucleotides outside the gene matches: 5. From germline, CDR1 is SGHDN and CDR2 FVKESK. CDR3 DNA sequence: TGTGCCAGCAGCCGGAGGGGGCCGGCTGAAGCTTTCTTT. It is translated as CASSRRGPAEAFF.

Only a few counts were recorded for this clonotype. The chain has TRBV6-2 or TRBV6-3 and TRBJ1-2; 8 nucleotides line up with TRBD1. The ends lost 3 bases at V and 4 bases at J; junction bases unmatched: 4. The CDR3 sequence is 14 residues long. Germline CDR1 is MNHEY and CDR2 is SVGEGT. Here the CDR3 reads CASSYDRGAYGYTF. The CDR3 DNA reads TGTGCCAGCAGTTATGACAGGGGAGCCTATGGCTACACCTTC.

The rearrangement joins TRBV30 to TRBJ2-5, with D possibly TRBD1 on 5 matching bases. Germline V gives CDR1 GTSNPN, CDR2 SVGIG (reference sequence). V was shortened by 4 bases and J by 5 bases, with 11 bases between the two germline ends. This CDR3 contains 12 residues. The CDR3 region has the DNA TGTGCCTGGACGACTTGGGGCGAGACCCAGTACTTC. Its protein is CAWTTWGETQYF.

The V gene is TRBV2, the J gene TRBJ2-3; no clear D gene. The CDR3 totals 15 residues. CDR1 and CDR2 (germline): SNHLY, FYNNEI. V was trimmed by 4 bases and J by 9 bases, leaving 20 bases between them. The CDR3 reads CASSVFGNEKETQYF. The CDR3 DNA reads TGTGCCAGCAGTGTTTTCGGAAACGAAAAGGAGACGCAGTATTTT.

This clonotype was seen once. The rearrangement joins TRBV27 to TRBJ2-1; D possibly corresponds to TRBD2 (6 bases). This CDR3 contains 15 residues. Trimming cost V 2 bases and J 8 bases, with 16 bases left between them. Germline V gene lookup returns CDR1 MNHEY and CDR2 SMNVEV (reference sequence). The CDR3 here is CASSLHIGREDEQFF. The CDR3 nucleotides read TGTGCCAGCAGTTTACATATCGGCAGGGAGGATGAGCAGTTCTTC.

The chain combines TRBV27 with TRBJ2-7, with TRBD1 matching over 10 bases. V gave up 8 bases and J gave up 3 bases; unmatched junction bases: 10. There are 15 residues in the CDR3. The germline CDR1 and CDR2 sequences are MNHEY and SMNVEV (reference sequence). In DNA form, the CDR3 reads TGTGCCAGCCGCCCGATAGGGACAGGGGACTACGAGCAGTACTTC. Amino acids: CASRPIGTGDYEQYF.

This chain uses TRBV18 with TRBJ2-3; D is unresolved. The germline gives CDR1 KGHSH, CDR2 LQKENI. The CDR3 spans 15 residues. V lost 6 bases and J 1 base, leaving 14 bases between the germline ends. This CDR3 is CASSFGRKRTDTQYF. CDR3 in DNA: TGTGCCAGCTCCTTTGGACGGAAGCGCACAGATACGCAGTATTTT.

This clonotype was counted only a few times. The CDR3 nucleotides read TGTGCCATAGGGGACGGCAACTACAATGAGCAGTTCTTC. Translated: CAIGDGNYNEQFF. The V call is TRBV7-9, the J call TRBJ2-1; D may be TRBD1 or TRBD2 (5 bases each). The length of the CDR3 is 13 residues. Germline CDR1 and CDR2: SEHNR and FQNEAQ (reference sequence). V lost 10 bases and J lost 3, with 13 bases in between. Using reference TRBV7-9 and TRBJ2-1 for the parts outside the CDR3, the full variable domain is DTGVSQNPRHKITKRGQNVTFRCDPISEHNRLYWYRQTLGQGPEFLTYFQNEAQLEKSRLLSDRFSAERPKGSFSTLEIQRTEQGDSAMYLCAIGDGNYNEQFFGPGTRLTVL.

DNA for the CDR3: TGTGCCAGCTCCCGCTGGGGCGAGGAGACCCAGTACTTC. Amino acid sequence: CASSRWGEETQYF. The chain joins TRBV18 to TRBJ2-5; TRBD1 might be the D (5 bases). Trimming stripped 6 bases from V and 5 bases from J, with 13 bases between. The CDR3 covers 13 residues. Germline assignment: CDR1 KGHSH and CDR2 LQKENI.

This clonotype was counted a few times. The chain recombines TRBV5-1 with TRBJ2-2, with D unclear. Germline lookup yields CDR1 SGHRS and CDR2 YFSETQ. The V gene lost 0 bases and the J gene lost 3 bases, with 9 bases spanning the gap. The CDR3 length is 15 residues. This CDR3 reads CASSLEKSYTGELFF. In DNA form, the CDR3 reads TGCGCCAGCAGCTTGGAAAAGTCCTACACCGGGGAGCTGTTTTTT. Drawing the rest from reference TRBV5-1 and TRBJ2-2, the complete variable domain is KAGVTQTPRYLIKTRGQQVTLSCSPISGHRSVSWYQQTPGQGLQFLFEYFSETQRNKGNFPGRFSGRQFSNSRSEMNVSTLELGDSALYLCASSLEKSYTGELFFGEGSRLTVL.

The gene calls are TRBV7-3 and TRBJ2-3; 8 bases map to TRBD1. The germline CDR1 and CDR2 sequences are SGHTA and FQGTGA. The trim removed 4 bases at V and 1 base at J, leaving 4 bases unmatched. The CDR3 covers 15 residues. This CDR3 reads CASSSQGARTDTQYF. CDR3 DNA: TGTGCCAGCAGCTCTCAGGGGGCTCGCACAGATACGCAGTATTTT.

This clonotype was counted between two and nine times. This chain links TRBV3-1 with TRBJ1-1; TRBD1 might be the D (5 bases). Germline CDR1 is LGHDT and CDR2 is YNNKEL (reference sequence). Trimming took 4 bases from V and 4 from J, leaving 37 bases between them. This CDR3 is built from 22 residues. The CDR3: CASSLYPGRYRVESFGATEAFF. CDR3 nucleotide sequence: TGTGCCAGCAGCCTCTACCCGGGGCGGTATCGGGTTGAATCTTTTGGGGCCACTGAAGCTTTCTTT.

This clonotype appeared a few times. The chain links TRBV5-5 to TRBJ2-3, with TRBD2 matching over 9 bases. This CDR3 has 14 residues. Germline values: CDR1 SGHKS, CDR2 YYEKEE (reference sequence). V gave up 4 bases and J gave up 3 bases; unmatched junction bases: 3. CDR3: CASSRGGATDTQYF. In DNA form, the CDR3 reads TGTGCCAGCAGCCGCGGGGGGGCGACAGATACGCAGTATTTT.

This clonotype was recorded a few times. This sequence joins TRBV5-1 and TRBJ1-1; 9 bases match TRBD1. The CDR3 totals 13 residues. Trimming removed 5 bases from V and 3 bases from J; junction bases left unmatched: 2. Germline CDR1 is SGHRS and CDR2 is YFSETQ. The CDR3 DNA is TGCGCCAGCAGATGGGACAGGGACACTGAAGCTTTCTTT. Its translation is CASRWDRDTEAFF.

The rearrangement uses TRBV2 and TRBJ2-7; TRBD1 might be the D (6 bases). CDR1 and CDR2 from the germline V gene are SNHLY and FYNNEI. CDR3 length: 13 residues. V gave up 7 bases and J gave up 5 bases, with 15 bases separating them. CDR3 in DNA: TGTGCCAGCACCCAGGGGCCCCTGGACGAGCAGTACGTC. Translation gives CASTQGPLDEQYV.

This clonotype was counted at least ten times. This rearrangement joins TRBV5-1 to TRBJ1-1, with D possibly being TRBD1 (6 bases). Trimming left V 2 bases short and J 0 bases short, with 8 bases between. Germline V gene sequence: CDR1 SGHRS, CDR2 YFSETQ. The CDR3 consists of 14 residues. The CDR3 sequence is CASSFQGMNTEAFF. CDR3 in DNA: TGCGCCAGCAGCTTTCAGGGGATGAACACTGAAGCTTTCTTT.

This chain's CDR3 is CASSRSSWVGEKLFF. CDR3 bases: TGTGCCAGCAGCCGAAGCAGTTGGGTGGGGGAAAAACTGTTTTTT. The chain couples TRBV6-1 to TRBJ1-4; D gene ambiguous. This CDR3 is built from 15 residues. Germline loops: CDR1 MNHNS, CDR2 SASEGT. With 6 bases removed from V and 8 bases from J, the gap between germline ends came to 19 bases.

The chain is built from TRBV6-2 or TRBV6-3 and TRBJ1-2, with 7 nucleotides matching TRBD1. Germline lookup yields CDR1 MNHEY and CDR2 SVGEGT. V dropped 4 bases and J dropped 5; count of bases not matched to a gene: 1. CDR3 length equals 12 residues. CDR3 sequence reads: CASSWTGYGYTF. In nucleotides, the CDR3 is TGTGCCAGCAGTTGGACAGGATATGGCTACACCTTC.

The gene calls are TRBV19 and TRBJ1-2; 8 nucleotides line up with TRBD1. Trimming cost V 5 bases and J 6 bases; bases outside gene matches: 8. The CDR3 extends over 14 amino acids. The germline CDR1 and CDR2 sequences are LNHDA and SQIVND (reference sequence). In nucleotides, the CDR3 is TGTGCCAGTAGTCCCTTGGACAGGGAACATGGCTACACCTTC. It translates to CASSPLDREHGYTF.

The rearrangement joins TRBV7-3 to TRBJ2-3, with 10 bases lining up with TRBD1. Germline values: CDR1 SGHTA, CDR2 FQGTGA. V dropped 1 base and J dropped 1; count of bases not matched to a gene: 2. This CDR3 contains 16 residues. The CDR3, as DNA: TGTGCCAGCAGCTTAAGGGGGACAGGGGGCACAGATACGCAGTATTTT. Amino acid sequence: CASSLRGTGGTDTQYF. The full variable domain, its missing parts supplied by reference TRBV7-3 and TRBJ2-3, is GAGVSQTPSNKVTEKGKYVELRCDPISGHTALYWYRQSLGQGPEFLIYFQGTGAADDSGLPNDRFFAVRPEGSVSTLKIQRTERGDSAVYLCASSLRGTGGTDTQYFGPGTRLTVL.

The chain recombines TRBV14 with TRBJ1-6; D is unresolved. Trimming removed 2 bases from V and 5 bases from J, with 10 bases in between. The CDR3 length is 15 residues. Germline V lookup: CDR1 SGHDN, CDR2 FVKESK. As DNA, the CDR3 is TGTGCCAGCAGCCAACTCCGGGTCAATAATTCACCCCTCCACTTT. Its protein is CASSQLRVNNSPLHF.

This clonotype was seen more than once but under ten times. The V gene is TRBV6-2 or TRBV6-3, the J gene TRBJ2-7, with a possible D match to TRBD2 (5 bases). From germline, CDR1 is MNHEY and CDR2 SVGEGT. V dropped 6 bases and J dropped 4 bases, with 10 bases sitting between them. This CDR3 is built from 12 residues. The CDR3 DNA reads TGTGCCAGCAGCATCGCGGGTTACGAGCAGTACGTC. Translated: CASSIAGYEQYV.

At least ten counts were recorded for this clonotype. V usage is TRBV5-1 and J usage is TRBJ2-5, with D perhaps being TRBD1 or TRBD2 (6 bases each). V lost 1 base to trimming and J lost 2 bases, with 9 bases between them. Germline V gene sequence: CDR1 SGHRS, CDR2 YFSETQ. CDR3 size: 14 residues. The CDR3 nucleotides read TGCGCCAGCAGCTTGCGGGGGACACAAGAGACCCAGTACTTC. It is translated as CASSLRGTQETQYF.

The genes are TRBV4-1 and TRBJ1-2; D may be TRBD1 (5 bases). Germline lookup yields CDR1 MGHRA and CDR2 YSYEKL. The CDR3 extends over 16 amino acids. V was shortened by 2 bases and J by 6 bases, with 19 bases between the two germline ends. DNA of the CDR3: TGCGCCAGCAGCCAACTCGCGACAGCGATGGAGAATGGCTACACCTTC. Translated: CASSQLATAMENGYTF.